A single sample gave rise to the 10 T cell receptor beta chains below, sequenced in a study of response to subunit inactivated influenza vaccine (dated by TCRdb to the late 2010s). Libraries were made using RT-PCR. The listed sequencing device is Illumina HiSeq 2500. TCRdb cleaned the public reads at Q25 with fastp, built clones with MiXCR and kept in-frame beta chains. Rows are combined by CDR3 protein, so each entry shows the most common genes and DNA. Recorded for this sample are about 570,000 distinct CDR3 sequences; about 11% of them occurred a single time. About 11% of the sample lies in the top ten. These data are also associated with another study on T cells expressing NK-cell markers. Reported in the second study: TCR beta cDNA libraries were prepared using 5'RACE template switching, which introduced a universal primer site and unique molecular identifiers.

Sequences were derived from PBMCs from blood, sampled on the day of vaccination. These receptors all come from a man aged 45-65 years who received an inactivated influenza vaccine. Donor details come from another sample of the same person, matched by shared clones.

In its sample, this clonotype was seen a few times. The gene calls are TRBV6-5 and TRBJ2-7, with 9 bases matching TRBD1. J was trimmed by 3 bases and V by 2 bases; bases with no gene match: 2. The CDR3 extends over 14 amino acids. Germline CDR1 and CDR2: MNHEY and SVGAGI. The CDR3 DNA is TGTGCCAGCAGTTACGGGGGACAGGGCTACGAGCAGTACTTC. Amino acid sequence: CASSYGGQGYEQYF.

This chain uses TRBV7-9 with TRBJ1-1; 10 bases fit TRBD1. This CDR3 comprises 14 residues. Germline CDR1 and CDR2: SEHNR and FQNEAQ (reference sequence). V trimming: 5 bases; J trimming: 7 bases; junction bases outside the gene matches: 7. The CDR3 region is CASSLDRGHGEAFF. The DNA of the CDR3 is TGTGCCAGCAGCCTCGACAGGGGGCATGGTGAAGCTTTCTTT.

V usage is TRBV19 and J usage is TRBJ1-1, with D perhaps matching TRBD1 (6 bases). The CDR3 has 16 residues. Trimming removed 3 bases from V and 0 bases from J, with 14 bases in between. Germline V CDR1 and CDR2: LNHDA, SQIVND (reference sequence). The CDR3 is CASSIPTGPMNTEAFF. Written as DNA, the CDR3 is TGTGCCAGTAGTATCCCTACAGGGCCTATGAACACTGAAGCTTTCTTT.

This clonotype came up many times. V gene TRBV18 combines with J gene TRBJ2-5; no reliable D call. The CDR3 has 14 amino acids. V was pared by 0 bases and J by 4 bases, with 9 bases between. Germline CDR1 is KGHSH and CDR2 is LQKENI. CDR3 nucleotide sequence: TGTGCCAGCTCACCACCGATTAGCCGAGAGACCCAGTACTTC. This translates into CASSPPISRETQYF. Filled out from reference TRBV18 and TRBJ2-5, the complete variable domain reads NAGVMQNPRHLVRRRGQEARLRCSPMKGHSHVYWYRQLPEEGLKFMVYLQKENIIDESGMPKERFSAEFPKEGPSILRIQQVVRGDSAAYFCASSPPISRETQYFGPGTRLLVL.

The V gene is TRBV30, the J gene TRBJ2-2; possible D gene TRBD1, 5 bases. Germline CDR1 is GTSNPN and CDR2 is SVGIG (reference sequence). The CDR3 is made up of 14 amino acids. The CDR3 DNA sequence: TGTGGATGCGGCAGGGAAGCGAACACCGGGGAGCTGTTTTTT. Translated, it gives CGCGREANTGELFF.

The chain couples TRBV20-1 to TRBJ2-4; no definite D call. The V end was cut by 6 bases, the J end by 4 bases, with 13 bases between. The CDR3 loop spans 13 amino acids. Germline loops: CDR1 DFQATT, CDR2 SNEGSKA (reference sequence). Written as DNA, the CDR3 is TGCAGTGCAGGGTGGGCGCAAAAAAACATTCAGTACTTC. It yields the protein CSAGWAQKNIQYF.

The chain uses TRBV7-2 and TRBJ2-7; TRBD1 aligns across 8 bases. Trimming removed 5 bases from V and 3 bases from J; junction bases left unmatched: 6. The CDR3 is made up of 14 amino acids. Germline V gene data show CDR1 as SGHTA and CDR2 as FQGNSA. The CDR3 bases are TGTGCCAGCAGCATCGGGACAGGCCGCTACGAGCAGTACTTC. This sequence encodes CASSIGTGRYEQYF.

This clonotype was detected many times. The V gene is TRBV5-1, the J gene TRBJ2-5; D possibly uses TRBD1 or TRBD2 (5 bases each). V lost 0 bases and J 5 bases, leaving 11 bases between the germline ends. The CDR3 has 14 residues. CDR1 SGHRS and CDR2 YFSETQ come from the germline V gene. CDR3 sequence (DNA): TGCGCCAGCAGCTTGGGAGGGGTCAGGGAGACCCAGTACTTC. Amino acid sequence: CASSLGGVRETQYF. The variable domain in full, with the rest retrieved from reference TRBV5-1 and TRBJ2-5, is KAGVTQTPRYLIKTRGQQVTLSCSPISGHRSVSWYQQTPGQGLQFLFEYFSETQRNKGNFPGRFSGRQFSNSRSEMNVSTLELGDSALYLCASSLGGVRETQYFGPGTRLLVL.

This chain joins TRBV6-2 or TRBV6-3 and TRBJ2-7; 9 bases match TRBD2. The CDR3 is 17 amino acids. Germline loops: CDR1 MNHEY, CDR2 SVGEGT. Trimming cost V 2 bases and J 1 base; bases outside gene matches: 9. CDR3 in amino acids: CASSYTSGPIASYEQYF. The DNA for the CDR3 is TGTGCCAGCAGTTACACTAGCGGGCCTATAGCGTCCTACGAGCAGTACTTC.

The chain has TRBV12-3 or TRBV12-4 and TRBJ2-5; TRBD1 agrees at 7 bases. This CDR3 has 14 amino acids. Trimming took 0 bases from V and 9 from J; bases not matched to a gene: 7. CDR3 DNA: TGTGCCAGCAGTTTAGCGGGACAGCCAGGGGCCCAGTACTTC. Translating gives CASSLAGQPGAQYF.